This T cell receptor beta chain was sequenced in a study of Ad26.COV2.S vaccination and SARS-CoV-2 variants. Treatment defined: approximately 18 received Ad26.COV2.S at low or high dose, single or two shots; roughly five received placebo; per-sample allocation not given. The samples were gathered on day 63 after the first injection of vaccine or placebo. Sequencing was performed with immunoSEQ multiplex PCR; in TCRdb, only in-frame clones are kept and a portion is missing. The repertoire holds about 320,000 clones, with around 84% as singletons. This CDR3 spans 16 amino acids. The V end lost 7 bases, the J end lost 1 base, and 14 bases lay between the germline ends. Germline assignment: CDR1 SNHLY and CDR2 FYNNEI.

The TCR was taken from a person between 18 and 60 years old who received the Ad26.COV2.S COVID-19 vaccine or a placebo. V is TRBV2 and J is TRBJ1-6; D is perhaps TRBD1 (6 bases). The sequencing used peripheral blood, collected in a trial of Ad26.COV2.S vaccine versus placebo. CDR3 sequence: CASTEEGGSYNSPLHF. The CDR3 DNA sequence: TGTGCCAGCACTGAGGAAGGGGGTTCCTATAATTCACCCCTCCACTTT.